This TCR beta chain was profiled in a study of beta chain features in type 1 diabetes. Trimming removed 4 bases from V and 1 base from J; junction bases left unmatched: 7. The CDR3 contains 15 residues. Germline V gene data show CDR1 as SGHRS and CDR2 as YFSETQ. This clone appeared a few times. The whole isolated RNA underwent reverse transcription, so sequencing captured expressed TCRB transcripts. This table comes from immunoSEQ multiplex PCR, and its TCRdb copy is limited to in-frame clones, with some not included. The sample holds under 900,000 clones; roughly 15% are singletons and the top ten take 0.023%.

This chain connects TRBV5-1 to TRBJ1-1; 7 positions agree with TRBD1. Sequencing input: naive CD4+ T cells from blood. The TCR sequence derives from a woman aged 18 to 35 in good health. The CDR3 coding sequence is TGCGCCAGCAGCAAGGGGGACAGAGCGAACACTGAAGCTTTCTTT. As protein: CASSKGDRANTEAFF.